The rows below give T cell receptor beta chains drawn from one sample of a study of shared clonotypes between healthy human individuals. The method was immunoSEQ multiplex PCR; TCRdb's version includes in-frame clones alone and lacks a portion of them. The sample has approximately 510,000 clones; about four fifths are singletons. Material for sequencing was PBMCs. These receptors were taken from a woman aged 40 to 50 in good health. Some clones in this sample may be carry-over from other donors' samples. Both conserved end residues are part of each CDR3. A D gene is named only where the DNA matches it firmly. Size is omitted from some rows. Given values are once, few, many or a class for expanded clones.

NA	once	TRBV18	TRBJ2-7	CASSPPDNTYEQYF	TGTGCCAGCTCACCGCCGGACAACACCTACGAGCAGTACTTC
NA	NA	TRBV5-4	TRBJ2-5	CASSREKGETQYF	TGTGCCAGCAGTCGGGAGAAGGGGGAGACCCAGTACTTC
TRBD1	NA	TRBV6-5	TRBJ1-2	CASSYHRDRDYGYTF	TGTGCCAGCAGTTACCACCGCGACAGGGACTATGGCTACACCTTC
TRBD2	NA	TRBV28	TRBJ2-2	CASTQRDNTGELFF	TGTGCCAGCACGCAGCGGGACAACACCGGGGAGCTGTTTTTT
NA	NA	TRBV7-8	TRBJ2-5	CASGRELATQETQYF	TGTGCCAGCGGCCGGGAGCTAGCTACCCAAGAGACCCAGTACTTC
TRBD1	NA	TRBV7-3	TRBJ2-2	CASRRTGRGTVTGELFF	TGTGCCAGTAGGAGGACAGGGCGGGGAACGGTAACCGGGGAGCTGTTTTTT
NA	NA	TRBV28	TRBJ1-1	CASSFRLGGADTEAFF	TGTGCCAGCAGTTTCCGCCTGGGGGGGGCGGACACTGAAGCTTTCTTT
NA	NA	TRBV10-1	TRBJ2-5	CASSESGIETQYF	TGCGCCAGCAGTGAGTCAGGAATAGAGACCCAGTACTTC
NA	NA	TRBV9	TRBJ2-1	CASSVVSGSGYNEQFF	TGTGCCAGCAGCGTAGTATCCGGTAGCGGATACAATGAGCAGTTCTTC
TRBD1	NA	TRBV28	TRBJ2-7	CASSRQGAVWEQYF	TGTGCCAGCAGTCGACAGGGGGCAGTGTGGGAGCAGTACTTC
NA	many	TRBV7-3	TRBJ2-3	CASSPSWGTDTQYF	TGTGCCAGCAGCCCCTCCTGGGGCACAGATACGCAGTATTTT
TRBD1	NA	TRBV15	TRBJ1-5	CATSKPSGQGGLQPQHF	TGTGCCACCAGCAAGCCCTCCGGACAGGGCGGTTTACAGCCCCAGCATTTT
NA	NA	TRBV18	TRBJ2-3	CASSPPNGLAIDTQYF	TGTGCCAGCTCACCGCCGAATGGGCTAGCAATAGATACGCAGTATTTT
TRBD1	few	TRBV30	TRBJ1-1	CACNRGTEAFF	TGTGCCTGTAACAGGGGCACTGAAGCTTTCTTT
TRBD2	NA	TRBV7-9	TRBJ2-7	CASSQGAGSGVRYEQYF	TGCGCCAGCAGCCAAGGAGCGGGCAGCGGGGTCCGCTACGAGCAGTACTTC
NA	NA	TRBV4-1	TRBJ2-2	CASSQEGSNTGELFF	TGCGCCAGCAGCCAAGAAGGATCTAACACCGGGGAGCTGTTTTTT
TRBD2	NA	TRBV9	TRBJ2-5	CASSEAGGETQYF	TGTGCCAGCAGCGAAGCGGGGGGAGAGACCCAGTACTTC
NA	few	TRBV5-1	TRBJ2-3	CASSFTGTDTQYF	TGCGCCAGCAGCTTTACAGGGACAGATACGCAGTATTTT
TRBD2	NA	TRBV9	TRBJ2-3	CASALAGVGDTQYF	TGTGCCAGCGCGCTAGCGGGAGTAGGAGATACGCAGTATTTT
NA	many	TRBV9	TRBJ2-7	CASSLRVDSYEQYF	TGTGCCAGCAGCTTAAGGGTAGACTCCTACGAGCAGTACTTC
TRBD1	NA	TRBV7-2	TRBJ1-2	CASSLVTGDGYTF	TGTGCCAGCAGCTTAGTGACAGGGGATGGCTACACCTTC
TRBD2	NA	TRBV5-1	TRBJ2-3	CASSSGLAGDIDTQYF	TGCGCCAGCAGCTCGGGACTAGCGGGAGATATAGATACGCAGTATTTT
NA	NA	TRBV11-2	TRBJ2-7	CASSLGRQTNYEQYF	TGTGCCAGCAGCTTAGGGCGCCAGACAAACTACGAGCAGTACTTC
NA	NA	TRBV27	TRBJ2-1	CASRSRGTEQFF	TGTGCCAGCAGATCTAGGGGGACGGAGCAGTTCTTC
NA	NA	TRBV5-1	TRBJ2-1	CASSLASGLDNEQFF	TGCGCCAGCAGCTTGGCAAGCGGTCTGGACAATGAGCAGTTCTTC
TRBD1	NA	TRBV28	TRBJ2-5	CASRTGGQTQYF	TGTGCCAGCAGGACAGGGGGGCAGACCCAGTACTTC
NA	once	TRBV27	TRBJ2-2	CASSLYPNTGELFF	TGTGCCAGCAGTTTGTACCCAAACACCGGGGAGCTGTTTTTT
TRBD2	NA	TRBV13	TRBJ2-2	CASSLLSSGGNWELFF	TGTGCCAGCAGCTTACTTTCTAGCGGGGGTAACTGGGAGCTGTTTTTT
TRBD2	NA	TRBV30	TRBJ2-1	CAWTSGRGTYNEQFF	TGTGCCTGGACTAGCGGGAGGGGAACCTACAATGAGCAGTTCTTC
TRBD2	NA	TRBV6-1	TRBJ2-1	CASSEVVAGVREQFF	TGTGCCAGCAGTGAAGTGGTAGCGGGAGTTAGGGAGCAGTTCTTC
TRBD1	NA	TRBV4-2	TRBJ2-2	CASSLSGTGGRELFF	TGTGCCAGCAGCTTGTCGGGGACAGGGGGACGGGAGCTGTTTTTT
NA	NA	TRBV6-6	TRBJ2-1	CASRDSSYNEQFF	TGTGCCAGCAGGGACAGCTCCTACAATGAGCAGTTCTTC
NA	NA	TRBV10-3	TRBJ2-1	CAISVGDRKGNEQFF	TGTGCCATCAGTGTCGGGGACCGTAAAGGCAATGAGCAGTTCTTC
TRBD1	NA	TRBV5-5	TRBJ2-3	CASSPRQGWKDTQYF	TGTGCCAGCAGCCCGAGACAGGGTTGGAAAGATACGCAGTATTTT
TRBD1	many	TRBV7-2	TRBJ1-5	CASSLAGGPNQPQHF	TGTGCCAGCAGCCTCGCAGGGGGACCCAATCAGCCCCAGCATTTT
NA	NA	TRBV4-1	TRBJ2-3	CASSRVSGLFTDTQYF	TGCGCCAGCAGCCGCGTCAGCGGGCTTTTCACAGATACGCAGTATTTT
NA	NA	TRBV10-1	TRBJ2-7	CANPPVGFSLYEQYF	TGCGCCAACCCCCCTGTGGGGTTTTCATTATACGAGCAGTACTTC
TRBD2	NA	TRBV18	TRBJ2-1	CASSLAGASVF	TGTGCCAGCTCACTAGCGGGGGCCTCGGTCTTC
TRBD1	NA	TRBV5-1	TRBJ2-6	CASSRGQGLIGANVLTF	TGCGCCAGCAGCCGGGGACAGGGACTCATCGGGGCCAACGTCCTGACTTTC
TRBD1	NA	TRBV25-1	TRBJ2-3	CASSEWGQGDTDTQYF	TGTGCCAGCAGTGAATGGGGGCAGGGGGACACAGATACGCAGTATTTT
NA	NA	TRBV27	TRBJ1-5	CASSVSDGNNQPQHF	TGTGCCAGCAGTGTCTCGGACGGGAACAATCAGCCCCAGCATTTT
TRBD2	NA	TRBV18	TRBJ2-3	CASSRTSGPTDTQYF	TGTGCCAGCTCCCGGACTAGCGGACCCACAGATACGCAGTATTTT
TRBD1	NA	TRBV30	TRBJ1-4	CAWKPWGQNNEKLFF	TGTGCCTGGAAGCCGTGGGGACAGAACAATGAAAAACTGTTTTTT
NA	NA	TRBV7-2	TRBJ2-5	CASSLGRQQETQYF	TGTGCCAGCAGCTTAGGCCGACAGCAAGAGACCCAGTACTTC
NA	NA	TRBV18	TRBJ1-5	CASSPPMGSGNQPQHF	TGTGCCAGCTCACCACCGATGGGGTCCGGCAATCAGCCCCAGCATTTT
NA	NA	TRBV10-3	TRBJ1-2	CAISESILGGYGYTF	TGTGCCATCAGTGAGTCGATTTTGGGGGGATATGGCTACACCTTC
NA	NA	TRBV21-1	TRBJ2-7	CASSKASGSLNEQYF	TGTGCCAGCAGCAAGGCTAGCGGGAGTCTCAACGAGCAGTACTTC
TRBD2	NA	TRBV9	TRBJ2-3	CASSVGSGRELSTDTQYF	TGTGCCAGCAGCGTAGGTAGCGGGAGAGAGCTGAGCACAGATACGCAGTATTTT
NA	many	TRBV4-1	TRBJ1-2	CASSQDHGQMWDYGYTF	TGCGCCAGCAGCCAAGATCATGGGCAGATGTGGGACTATGGCTACACCTTC
NA	NA	TRBV4-3	TRBJ2-2	CASSQDSGVGELFF	TGCGCCAGCAGCCAAGATTCAGGGGTTGGGGAGCTGTTTTTT
TRBD1	NA	TRBV7-6	TRBJ2-7	CASSSNTGQGIYEQYF	TGTGCCAGCAGTTCAAATACGGGACAGGGGATATACGAGCAGTACTTC
TRBD2	NA	TRBV7-2	TRBJ2-5	CASTPTSGRQETQYF	TGTGCCAGCACCCCGACTAGCGGGAGACAAGAGACCCAGTACTTC
NA	NA	TRBV19	TRBJ2-5	CASSMEGAFGETQYF	TGTGCCAGTAGTATGGAAGGGGCTTTCGGAGAGACCCAGTACTTC
NA	NA	TRBV7-3	TRBJ2-7	CASSPDGYEQYF	TGTGCCAGCAGCCCCGACGGCTACGAGCAGTACTTC
NA	NA	TRBV7-2	TRBJ1-2	CASSPTPGYGYTF	TGTGCCAGCAGCCCAACTCCGGGGTATGGCTACACCTTC